Sequencing of this T cell receptor beta chain was carried out in a study of blood T cells in healthy people across ages. Study conclusions and caveats: It was held that the diversity estimates obtained from one million T cells were underestimates.

A sample-barcoded 5' primer and a J-beta primer mix were used in a second PCR of about 7 to 12 cycles. TCRdb analysed the 5' RACE reads with MiXCR anew, one entry per CDR3 protein. There are about 1.1 million distinct CDR3 sequences in the sample; 35% to 40% occur only once, and about an eighth lies in the top ten. This clonotype was seen a handful of times. Its antigen is still unknown. V gave up 4 bases and J gave up 4 bases, with 13 bases separating them. This CDR3 has 14 residues. Total RNA was extracted at no less than 5 micrograms per sample. Input material: blood. The receptor was derived from a man aged 18 to 29 in good health. The genes are TRBV12-3 or TRBV12-4 and TRBJ1-2, with D possibly being TRBD1 (6 bases). The CDR3 DNA reads TGTGCCAGCAGTTCTTCAGACAGGCCCTATGGCTACACCTTC. Protein: CASSSSDRPYGYTF.